This T cell receptor (beta chain) was captured in a study of response to subunit inactivated influenza vaccine. TCRdb independently ran MiXCR on the RT-PCR reads; one entry per CDR3 protein. The sample has 500,000 to 600,000 distinct CDR3 sequences, approximately 17% seen once; the top ten hold approximately 3%. The table lists this clonotype with a few counts. Trimming removed 6 bases from V and 3 bases from J; junction bases left unmatched: 8. CDR3 length equals 14 residues. In germline, CDR1 is DFQATT, CDR2 SNEGSKA (reference sequence). The sequence came from a man aged 45-69 years who received an inactivated influenza vaccine. The V call is TRBV20-1, the J call TRBJ1-2; 9 positions match TRBD1. This sample comprised CD4+ T cells sorted from PBMCs, obtained approximately 25 months after vaccination. This CDR3 reads CSAPGQGIYYGYTF. CDR3 in DNA: TGCAGTGCCCCGGGACAGGGCATATACTATGGCTACACCTTC.